This passage covers 5 T cell receptor beta chains from one sample sequenced in a study of blood T cell repertoires in COVID-19. Sequencing used immunoSEQ multiplex PCR; TCRdb keeps in-frame clones, though not all of them. The sample has roughly 57,000 clones, 80% to 95% seen once. The source material was peripheral blood. The receptors were gathered from an elderly man with acute or convalescent COVID-19.

This chain connects TRBV3-1 (or the pseudogene TRBV3-2) to TRBJ2-1; 7 nucleotides match TRBD1. V dropped 0 bases and J dropped 4; count of bases not matched to a gene: 3. Germline values: CDR1 LGHDT, CDR2 YNNKEL (reference sequence). The CDR3 is 15 amino acids. This chain's CDR3 is CASSQETGSYNEQFF. As DNA, the CDR3 is TGTGCCAGCAGCCAAGAGACAGGGTCTTACAATGAGCAGTTCTTC.

The chain combines TRBV6-5 with TRBJ1-4; 8 bases line up with TRBD1. This CDR3 spans 14 amino acids. The germline V gene has CDR1 MNHEY and CDR2 SVGAGI. The V and J ends lost 6 bases and 6 bases, in that order; junction bases with no gene match: 6. CDR3 sequence: CASSTGTGHEKLFF. Here the CDR3 DNA reads TGTGCCAGCAGCACCGGGACAGGACATGAAAAACTGTTTTTT.

The rearrangement uses TRBV7-2 and TRBJ2-1, with 9 bases that match TRBD1. J was trimmed by 8 bases and V by 3 bases; bases with no gene match: 5. The CDR3 totals 14 residues. Germline V gene lookup returns CDR1 SGHTA and CDR2 FQGNSA. The CDR3 DNA follows: TGTGCCAGCAGCTTCGGGGACAGGGTGCATGAGCAGTTCTTC. Amino acid sequence: CASSFGDRVHEQFF.

The chain is built from TRBV7-2 and TRBJ2-5; weak D call: TRBD2 (7 bases). Trimming removed 5 bases from V and 6 bases from J, with 22 bases in between. Germline loops: CDR1 SGHTA, CDR2 FQGNSA. The CDR3 length is 16 residues. The CDR3 bases are TGTGCCAGCAGCCCGTGGTTAGGGGGGGCTATGAAGACCCAGTACTTC. Protein sequence: CASSPWLGGAMKTQYF.

The CDR3 loop is CASTGTGLNEQYF. Here the CDR3 DNA reads TGTGCCAGCACAGGGACAGGGTTGAACGAGCAGTACTTC. V gene TRBV6-5 combines with J gene TRBJ2-7, with 9 positions matching TRBD1. CDR3 size: 13 residues. From germline, CDR1 is MNHEY and CDR2 SVGAGI. V was pared by 7 bases and J by 5 bases, with 6 bases of the junction left unmatched.